These T cell receptor beta chains were read from a single sample in a study of CD8+ T cells in alopecia areata. Here immunoSEQ multiplex PCR was the method, and the copy in TCRdb shows in-frame clones only, minus some. The sample carries 150,000 or so clones, 85% to 90% recorded once. The starting material was CD8+ T cells sorted from blood, obtained at week 4, from a patient treated with tofacitinib. These TCRs come from a human donor with alopecia areata. CDR3s include the opening cysteine and the closing phenylalanine or tryptophan. The D gene is left open where the match is weak. Clone size is given for some rows only: seen once, a few or many times, or a class if the clone is expanded.

D gene	V gene	J gene	clone size	CDR3 protein	CDR3 DNA
TRBD2	TRBV29-1	TRBJ2-1	-	CSVVTSGSITYNEQFF	TGCAGCGTTGTTACTAGCGGATCGATAACCTACAATGAGCAGTTCTTC
TRBD1	TRBV29-1	TRBJ2-3	-	CSVEGDRGLTTDTQYF	TGCAGCGTTGAAGGGGACAGGGGGCTCACGACAGATACGCAGTATTTT
-	TRBV15	TRBJ2-3	few	CATSRDLAGQVFADTQYF	TGTGCCACCAGCAGAGATCTAGCGGGACAGGTCTTTGCAGATACGCAGTATTTT
-	TRBV23-1	TRBJ2-7	few	CASSHPGLPKGEQYF	TGCGCCAGCAGTCACCCCGGACTTCCTAAGGGCGAGCAGTACTTC
TRBD2	TRBV5-4	TRBJ2-7	-	CASSLAGLAGSYEQYF	TGTGCCAGCAGCTTGGCAGGACTAGCGGGGAGCTACGAGCAGTACTTC
-	TRBV29-1	TRBJ1-1	-	CSVDEGMNTEAFF	TGCAGCGTTGATGAGGGAATGAACACTGAAGCTTTCTTT
TRBD1	TRBV15	TRBJ2-4	few	CATSRGTGENIQYF	TGTGCCACCAGCCGTGGGACAGGGGAAAACATTCAGTACTTC
TRBD1	TRBV11-3	TRBJ2-1	once	CASSPWDSVNEQFF	TGTGCCAGCAGCCCCTGGGACAGCGTTAATGAGCAGTTCTTC
-	TRBV27	TRBJ1-3	-	CASSLAPGNTIYF	TGTGCCAGCAGCCTAGCACCCGGAAACACCATATATTTT
-	TRBV29-1	TRBJ2-2	-	CSVEFGTHTGELFF	TGCAGCGTTGAATTCGGGACCCACACCGGGGAGCTGTTTTTT
-	TRBV29-1	TRBJ2-1	few	CSVEGLGQGNNEQFF	TGCAGCGTTGAGGGGTTGGGGCAGGGAAACAATGAGCAGTTCTTC
-	TRBV19	TRBJ2-7	-	CASSIPAGIHEQYF	TGTGCCAGTAGTATTCCAGCAGGGATCCACGAGCAGTACTTC
-	TRBV6-1	TRBJ1-1	-	CASSDSGLNTEAFF	TGTGCCAGCAGTGATTCAGGGTTGAACACTGAAGCTTTCTTT
TRBD1	TRBV5-1	TRBJ2-7	-	CASSIRDRGLYEQYF	TGCGCCAGCAGCATCCGGGACAGGGGCCTCTACGAGCAGTACTTC
TRBD1	TRBV7-3	TRBJ1-3	once	CASSILTGSSSGNTIYF	TGTGCCAGCAGCATCCTGACAGGGTCTAGCTCTGGAAACACCATATATTTT
TRBD2	TRBV4-1	TRBJ2-1	-	CASSQDPGTSVGEQFF	TGCGCCAGCAGCCAAGACCCAGGGACTAGCGTGGGTGAGCAGTTCTTC
-	TRBV5-1	TRBJ2-5	-	CASSGAREGLQETQYF	TGCGCCAGCAGTGGAGCCCGGGAAGGGCTCCAAGAGACCCAGTACTTC
TRBD1	TRBV5-1	TRBJ2-2	-	CASSTPPGQLNTGELFF	TGCGCCAGCAGTACACCTCCGGGACAGCTGAACACCGGGGAGCTGTTTTTT
-	TRBV5-1	TRBJ2-5	-	CASSWRTGQETQYF	TGCGCCAGCAGCTGGCGGACGGGGCAAGAGACCCAGTACTTC
-	TRBV29-1	TRBJ1-1	-	CSAITWGDNTEAFF	TGCAGCGCTATAACCTGGGGGGATAACACTGAAGCTTTCTTT
TRBD2	TRBV6-1	TRBJ2-3	-	CASSATLAGGMDTQYF	TGTGCCAGCAGTGCAACACTAGCGGGGGGGATGGATACGCAGTATTTT
-	TRBV4-1	TRBJ2-4	few	CASSQVLGKDIQYF	TGCGCCAGCAGCCAAGTTTTAGGCAAAGACATTCAGTACTTC
-	TRBV6-5	TRBJ2-3	-	CASSYSNSNTDTQYF	TGTGCCAGCAGTTACTCGAACTCGAACACAGATACGCAGTATTTT
-	TRBV29-1	TRBJ2-5	-	CSYTQVETQYF	TGCAGCTACACCCAGGTGGAGACCCAGTACTTC
TRBD1	TRBV7-8	TRBJ1-2	-	CASSKRTGVGGYTF	TGTGCCAGCAGCAAAAGGACAGGAGTGGGGGGCTACACCTTC
TRBD1	TRBV27	TRBJ1-1	-	CASSLSGGGEAFF	TGTGCCAGCAGTTTATCAGGGGGCGGCGAAGCTTTCTTT
-	TRBV2	TRBJ2-3	-	CASSEYSPTQYF	TGTGCCAGCAGTGAGTACAGCCCTACGCAGTATTTT
TRBD1	TRBV9	TRBJ1-1	-	CASSVEGGSAEAFF	TGTGCCAGCAGCGTAGAAGGGGGCTCGGCTGAAGCTTTCTTT
TRBD1	TRBV27	TRBJ2-7	-	CASSLGQGAYEQYF	TGTGCCAGCAGCCTTGGACAGGGGGCGTACGAGCAGTACTTC